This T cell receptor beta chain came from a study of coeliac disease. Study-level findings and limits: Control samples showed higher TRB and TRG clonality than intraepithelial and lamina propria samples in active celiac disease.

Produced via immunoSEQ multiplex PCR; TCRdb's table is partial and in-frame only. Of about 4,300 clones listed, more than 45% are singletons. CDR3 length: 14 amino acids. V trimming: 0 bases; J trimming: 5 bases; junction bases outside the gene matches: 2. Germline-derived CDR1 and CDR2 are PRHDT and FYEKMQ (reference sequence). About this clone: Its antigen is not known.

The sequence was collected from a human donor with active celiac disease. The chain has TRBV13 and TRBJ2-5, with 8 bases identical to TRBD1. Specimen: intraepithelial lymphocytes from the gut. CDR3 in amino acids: CASSLGTGVETQYF. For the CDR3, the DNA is TGTGCCAGCAGCTTAGGGACAGGGGTGGAGACCCAGTACTTC.